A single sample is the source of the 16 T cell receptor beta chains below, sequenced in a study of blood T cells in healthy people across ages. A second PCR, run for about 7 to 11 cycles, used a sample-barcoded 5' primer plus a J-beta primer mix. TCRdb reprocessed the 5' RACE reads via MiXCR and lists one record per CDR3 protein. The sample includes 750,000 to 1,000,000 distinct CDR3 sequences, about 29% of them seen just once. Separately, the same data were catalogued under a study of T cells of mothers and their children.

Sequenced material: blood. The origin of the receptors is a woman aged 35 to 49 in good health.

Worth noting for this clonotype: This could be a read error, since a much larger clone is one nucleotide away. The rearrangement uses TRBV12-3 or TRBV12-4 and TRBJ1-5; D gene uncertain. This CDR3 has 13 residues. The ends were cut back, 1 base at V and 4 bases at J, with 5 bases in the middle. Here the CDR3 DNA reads TGTGCCAGCAGTTTAGGGTTTAATCAGCCCCAGCATTTT. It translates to CASSLGFNQPQHF.

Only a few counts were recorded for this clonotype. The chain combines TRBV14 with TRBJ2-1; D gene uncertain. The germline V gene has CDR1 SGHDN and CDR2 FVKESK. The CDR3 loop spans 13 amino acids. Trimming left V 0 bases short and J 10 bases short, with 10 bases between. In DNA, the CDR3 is TGTGCCAGCAGCCAAGAGTGGCAATCGGAGCAGTTCTTC. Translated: CASSQEWQSEQFF.

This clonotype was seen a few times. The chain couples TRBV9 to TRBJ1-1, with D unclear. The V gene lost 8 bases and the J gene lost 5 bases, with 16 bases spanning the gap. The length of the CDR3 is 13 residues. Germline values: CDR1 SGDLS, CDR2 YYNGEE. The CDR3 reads CARMAKGATEAFF. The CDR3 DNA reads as TGTGCCAGAATGGCGAAGGGAGCAACTGAAGCTTTCTTT.

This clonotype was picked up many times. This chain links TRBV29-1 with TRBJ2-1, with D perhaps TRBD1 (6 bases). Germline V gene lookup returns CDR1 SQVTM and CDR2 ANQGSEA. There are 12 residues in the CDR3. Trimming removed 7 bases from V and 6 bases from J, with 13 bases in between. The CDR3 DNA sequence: TGCAGCGGGGCAGGGGCCTTCAATGAGCAGTTCTTC. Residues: CSGAGAFNEQFF.

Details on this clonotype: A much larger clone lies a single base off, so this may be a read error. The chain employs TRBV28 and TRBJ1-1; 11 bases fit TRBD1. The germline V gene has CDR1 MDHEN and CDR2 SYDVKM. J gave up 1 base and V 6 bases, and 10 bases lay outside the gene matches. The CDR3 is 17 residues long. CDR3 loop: CASRIPGQGGSNTEAFF. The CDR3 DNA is TGTGCCAGCAGAATACCGGGACAGGGGGGTTCGAACACTGAAGCTTTCTTT.

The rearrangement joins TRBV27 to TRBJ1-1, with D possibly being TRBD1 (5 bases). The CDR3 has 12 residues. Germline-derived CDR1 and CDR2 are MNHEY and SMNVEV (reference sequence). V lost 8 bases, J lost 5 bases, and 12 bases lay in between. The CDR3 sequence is CASGRWGTEAFF. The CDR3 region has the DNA TGTGCCAGCGGTCGCTGGGGGACTGAAGCTTTCTTT.

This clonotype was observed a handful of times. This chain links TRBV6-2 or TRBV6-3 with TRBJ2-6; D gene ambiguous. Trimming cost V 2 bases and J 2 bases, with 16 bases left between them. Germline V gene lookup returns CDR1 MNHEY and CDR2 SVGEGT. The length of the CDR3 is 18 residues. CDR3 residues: CASSYGPPNIAGANVLTF. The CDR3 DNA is TGTGCCAGCAGTTACGGTCCCCCGAATATTGCTGGGGCCAACGTCCTGACTTTC.

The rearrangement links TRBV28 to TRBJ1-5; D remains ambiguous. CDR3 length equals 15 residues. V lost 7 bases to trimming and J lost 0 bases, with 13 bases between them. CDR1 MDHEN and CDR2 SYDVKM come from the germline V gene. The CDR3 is CASTLGRASNQPQHF. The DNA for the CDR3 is TGTGCCAGCACCCTAGGGAGGGCTAGCAATCAGCCCCAGCATTTT.

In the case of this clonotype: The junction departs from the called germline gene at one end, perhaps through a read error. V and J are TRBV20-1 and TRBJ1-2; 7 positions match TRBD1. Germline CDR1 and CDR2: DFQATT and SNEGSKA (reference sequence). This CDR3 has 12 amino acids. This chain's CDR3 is CRAKQGQGGYTF. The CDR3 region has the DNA TGCAGGGCTAAACAGGGGCAGGGTGGCTACACCTTC.

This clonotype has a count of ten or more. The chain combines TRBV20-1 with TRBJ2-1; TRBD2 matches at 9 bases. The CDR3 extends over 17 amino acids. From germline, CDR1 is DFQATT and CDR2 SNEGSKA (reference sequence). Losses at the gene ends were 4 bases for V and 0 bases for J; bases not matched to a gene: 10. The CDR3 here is CSAIVRSGGSSYNEQFF. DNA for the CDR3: TGCAGTGCTATTGTCAGAAGCGGGGGGAGCTCCTACAATGAGCAGTTCTTC.

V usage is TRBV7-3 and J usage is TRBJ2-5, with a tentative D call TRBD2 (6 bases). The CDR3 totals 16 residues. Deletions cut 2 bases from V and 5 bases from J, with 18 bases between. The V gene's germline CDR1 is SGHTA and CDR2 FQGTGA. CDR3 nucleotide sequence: TGTGCCAGCAGCTTAGGCGGCGGGGTCGCAGAGGAGACCCAGTACTTC. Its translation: CASSLGGGVAEETQYF. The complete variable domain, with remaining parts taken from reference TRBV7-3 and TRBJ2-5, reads GAGVSQTPSNKVTEKGKYVELRCDPISGHTALYWYRQSLGQGPEFLIYFQGTGAADDSGLPNDRFFAVRPEGSVSTLKIQRTERGDSAVYLCASSLGGGVAEETQYFGPGTRLLVL.

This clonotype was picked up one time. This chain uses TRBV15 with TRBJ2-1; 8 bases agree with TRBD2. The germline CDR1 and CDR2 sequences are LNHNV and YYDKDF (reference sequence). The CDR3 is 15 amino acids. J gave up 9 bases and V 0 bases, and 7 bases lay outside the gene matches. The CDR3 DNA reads TGTGCCACCAGCAGAGATTCGCGGGGGGCCGGTGAGCAGTTCTTC. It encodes CATSRDSRGAGEQFF.

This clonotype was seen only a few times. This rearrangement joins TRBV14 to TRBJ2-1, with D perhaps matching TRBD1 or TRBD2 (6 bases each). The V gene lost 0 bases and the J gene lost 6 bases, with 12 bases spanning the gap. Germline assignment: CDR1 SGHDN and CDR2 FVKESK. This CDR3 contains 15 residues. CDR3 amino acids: CASSQDWGAFNEQFF. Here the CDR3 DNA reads TGTGCCAGCAGCCAAGATTGGGGGGCGTTCAATGAGCAGTTCTTC.

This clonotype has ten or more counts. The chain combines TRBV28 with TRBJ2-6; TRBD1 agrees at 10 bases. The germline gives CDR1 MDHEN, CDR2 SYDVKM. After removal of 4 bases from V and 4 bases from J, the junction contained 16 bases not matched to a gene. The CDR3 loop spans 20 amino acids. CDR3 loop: CASSSNRDRGRHRGANVLTF. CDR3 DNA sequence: TGTGCCAGCAGTTCCAACCGGGACAGGGGTCGACATAGGGGGGCCAACGTCCTGACTTTC.

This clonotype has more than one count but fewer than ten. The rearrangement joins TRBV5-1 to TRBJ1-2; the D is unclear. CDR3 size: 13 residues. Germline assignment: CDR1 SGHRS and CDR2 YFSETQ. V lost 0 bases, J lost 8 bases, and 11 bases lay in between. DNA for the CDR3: TGCGCCAGCAGCTTGGATGTACTGGGAGGCTACACCTTC. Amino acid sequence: CASSLDVLGGYTF.

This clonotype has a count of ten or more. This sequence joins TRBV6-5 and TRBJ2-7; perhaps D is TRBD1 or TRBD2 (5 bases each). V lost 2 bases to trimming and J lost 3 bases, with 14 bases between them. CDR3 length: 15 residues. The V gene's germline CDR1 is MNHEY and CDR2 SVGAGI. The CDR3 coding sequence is TGTGCCAGCAGTTACGAGGGGAAGGGAAACTACGAGCAGTACTTC. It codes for CASSYEGKGNYEQYF.